The 3 T cell receptor beta chains in this list originate from one sample, sequenced in a study of blood T cell repertoires in COVID-19. TCRdb's copy holds only in-frame clones and misses some; the assay was immunoSEQ multiplex PCR. Among some 70,000 clones listed, 85% to 90% were seen once. The sequencing sample was made of peripheral blood. The source is a middle-aged man with active COVID-19.

V is TRBV27 and J is TRBJ2-7; TRBD2 matches 13 bases. Unmatched junction bases numbered 5, after V lost 0 bases and J lost 0 bases. Per germline, CDR1 MNHEY and CDR2 SMNVEV (reference sequence). The CDR3 runs to 18 residues. Written as DNA, the CDR3 is TGTGCCAGCAGTTTATCAACTAGCGGGAGGGAGAGCTCCTACGAGCAGTACTTC. Its translation: CASSLSTSGRESSYEQYF.

The chain carries TRBV4-3 and TRBJ1-2; D remains ambiguous. The CDR3 is 16 residues long. V lost 1 base and J 3 bases, leaving 15 bases between the germline ends. Germline values: CDR1 LGHNA, CDR2 YSLEER. CDR3 loop: CASSQVMGGPDYGYTF. The CDR3 DNA sequence: TGCGCCAGCAGCCAAGTGATGGGAGGCCCTGACTATGGCTACACCTTC.

The rearrangement uses TRBV5-6 and TRBJ1-1, with D unclear. Looked up from germline, CDR1 is SGHDT and CDR2 is YYEEEE. Trimming shortened V by 6 bases and J by 8 bases, and 17 bases separated the two germline ends. This CDR3 has 13 amino acids. The CDR3 loop is CASNGPKEMEAFF. The CDR3 DNA reads as TGTGCCAGCAACGGTCCCAAGGAGATGGAAGCTTTCTTT.